The 25 T cell receptor beta chains below were found in one sample sequenced in a study of cytomegalovirus exposure and HLA in healthy donors. The primer mix had 60 Vbeta and 13 Jbeta primers. TCRdb's table, derived via immunoSEQ multiplex PCR, lists solely in-frame clones and lacks some. In the table there are about 140,000 clones, roughly 70% of which are singletons. The source material was PBMCs. The receptors originated from a middle-aged man in good health and CMV-seropositive.

The V and J genes are TRBV4-3 and TRBJ1-2, with 7 bases matching TRBD1. The CDR3 totals 15 residues. The germline CDR1 and CDR2 sequences are LGHNA and YSLEER. V lost 0 bases to trimming and J lost 7 bases; unmatched junction nucleotides: 8. The CDR3 is CASSQEGDRASGYTF. Written as DNA, the CDR3 is TGCGCCAGCAGCCAAGAGGGAGACAGGGCGAGTGGCTACACCTTC.

The gene calls are TRBV7-6 and TRBJ2-3, with 11 bases that match TRBD2. The V and J ends lost 11 bases and 3 bases, in that order; junction bases with no gene match: 16. The CDR3 extends over 17 amino acids. Looked up from germline, CDR1 is SGHVS and CDR2 is FNYEAQ. In DNA, the CDR3 is TGTGCCCCGGGAGGGAAAACTAGCGGGAGTTGTACAGATACGCAGTATTTT. Its translation: CAPGGKTSGSCTDTQYF.

The J gene is TRBJ1-3, the V gene TRBV18; weak D call: TRBD1 (6 bases). Germline loops: CDR1 KGHSH, CDR2 LQKENI. The CDR3 loop spans 15 amino acids. The V gene lost 4 bases and the J gene lost 3 bases, with 13 bases spanning the gap. This CDR3 is CASSRYRESGNTIYF. CDR3 in DNA: TGTGCCAGCTCACGTTACAGGGAAAGTGGAAACACCATATATTTT.

This clone showed up just once. J is TRBJ1-1 and V is TRBV5-1; D unresolved. The CDR3 is 15 residues long. The V end was cut by 0 bases, the J end by 1 base, with 10 bases between. The V gene's germline CDR1 is SGHRS and CDR2 YFSETQ. The CDR3 loop reads CASSLDGRGNTEAFF. In nucleotides, the CDR3 is TGCGCCAGCAGCTTGGACGGAAGAGGGAACACTGAAGCTTTCTTT.

The chain combines TRBV5-1 with TRBJ1-1, with TRBD1 as a possible D gene (5 bases). This CDR3 is 16 amino acids long. Trimming left V 4 bases short and J 5 bases short, with 21 bases between. Per germline, CDR1 SGHRS and CDR2 YFSETQ. As DNA, the CDR3 is TGCGCCAGCAGCAATGTGGGGCGGGGCGAGATTACTGAAGCTTTCTTT. It yields the protein CASSNVGRGEITEAFF.

As to this clone: The sample has other DNA sequences that encode this CDR3 too. The chain combines TRBV21-1 with TRBJ1-1; the table's D call of TRBD1 was not tested on the DNA. TRBV21-1 represents a pseudogene. The CDR3 is made up of 16 amino acids. The CDR3 here is CASRGDGTGANTEAFF. CDR3 bases: TGTGCCAGCAGGGGGGACGGGACAGGGGCGAACACTGAAGCTTTCTTT.

J is TRBJ2-5 and V is TRBV10-3, with D uncertain. Germline V lookup: CDR1 ENHRY, CDR2 SYGVKD. V was clipped by 9 bases and J by 3 bases, with 20 bases between them. The CDR3 is 15 residues long. CDR3: CAMSLEPAGEETQYF. As DNA, the CDR3 is TGTGCCATGTCCCTCGAACCAGCAGGCGAAGAGACCCAGTACTTC.

The rearrangement uses TRBV14 and TRBJ2-3, with 10 nucleotides matching TRBD2. Trimming took 2 bases from V and 7 from J; bases not matched to a gene: 6. Germline V gives CDR1 SGHDN, CDR2 FVKESK. This CDR3 spans 15 amino acids. The CDR3 region has the DNA TGTGCCAGCAGCCAACTAGCGGGAGATATTCATACGCAGTATTTT. Protein: CASSQLAGDIHTQYF. Full variable domain (remainder filled in from reference TRBV14 and TRBJ2-3): EAGVTQFPSHSVIEKGQTVTLRCDPISGHDNLYWYRRVMGKEIKFLLHFVKESKQDESGMPNNRFLAERTGGTYSTLKVQPAELEDSGVYFCASSQLAGDIHTQYFGPGTRLTVL.

The chain employs TRBV7-2 and TRBJ2-2, with a possible D match to TRBD1 (6 bases). The CDR3 consists of 14 residues. CDR1 SGHTA and CDR2 FQGNSA come from the germline V gene. V lost 3 bases and J 4 bases, leaving 9 bases between the germline ends. CDR3 sequence: CASSFFRGTGELFF. The CDR3 bases are TGTGCCAGCAGCTTTTTCAGGGGCACCGGGGAGCTGTTTTTT.

The chain uses TRBV4-1 and TRBJ2-7; D unclear. The CDR3 totals 15 residues. Trimming pared 0 bases from V and 0 bases from J, leaving 9 bases between. CDR1 and CDR2 (germline): MGHRA, YSYEKL. CDR3 nucleotides: TGCGCCAGCAGCCAAGATGGCGGCTACTCCTACGAGCAGTACTTC. This codes for CASSQDGGYSYEQYF.

The chain has TRBV2 and TRBJ2-7; 11 nucleotides agree with TRBD1. The CDR3 totals 16 residues. V gave up 3 bases and J gave up 2 bases; unmatched junction bases: 6. Looked up from germline, CDR1 is SNHLY and CDR2 is FYNNEI. As DNA, the CDR3 is TGTGCCAGCAGTGATTTCGCGGGACAGGGGGCCTACGAGCAGTACTTC. Translation gives CASSDFAGQGAYEQYF.

The gene calls are TRBV2 and TRBJ2-3; 7 bases agree with TRBD2. After removal of 4 bases from V and 4 bases from J, the junction contained 14 bases not matched to a gene. This CDR3 contains 17 residues. Germline CDR1 and CDR2: SNHLY and FYNNEI. The CDR3 region is CASSGLARFMNADTQYF. The CDR3 nucleotides read TGTGCCAGCAGTGGACTAGCAAGATTTATGAATGCAGATACGCAGTATTTT.

The chain combines TRBV9 with TRBJ2-4, with 7 bases that match TRBD1. The J segment lost 0 bases and the V segment lost 3 bases, leaving 6 bases of the junction unmatched. This CDR3 contains 16 residues. The germline CDR1 and CDR2 sequences are SGDLS and YYNGEE. The CDR3 coding sequence is TGTGCCAGCAGCGGAGGACAGGCCCCAGCCAAAAACATTCAGTACTTC. It codes for CASSGGQAPAKNIQYF.

A note on this clone: Germline is not matched at one junction end, which may reflect a read error. The gene calls are TRBV7-9 and TRBJ1-2; 9 bases line up with TRBD1. The length of the CDR3 is 17 residues. Looked up from germline, CDR1 is SEHNR and CDR2 is FQNEAQ (reference sequence). Here the CDR3 reads CSSSSSPKTGGNYGYTF. For the CDR3, the DNA is TGTTCCAGCAGCTCCTCACCAAAGACAGGGGGGAACTATGGCTACACCTTC.

V is TRBV5-1 and J is TRBJ2-7, with a weak D call TRBD2 (5 bases). Germline CDR1 is SGHRS and CDR2 is YFSETQ. The ends were cut back, 4 bases at V and 3 bases at J, with 5 bases in the middle. The CDR3 is 11 amino acids. The CDR3 DNA follows: TGCGCCAGCAGCGACTACTACGAGCAGTACTTC. Translation: CASSDYYEQYF. The variable domain in full, with the rest retrieved from reference TRBV5-1 and TRBJ2-7, is KAGVTQTPRYLIKTRGQQVTLSCSPISGHRSVSWYQQTPGQGLQFLFEYFSETQRNKGNFPGRFSGRQFSNSRSEMNVSTLELGDSALYLCASSDYYEQYFGPGTRLTVT.

The chain couples TRBV5-6 to TRBJ1-2; 7 nucleotides agree with TRBD1. Germline CDR1 reads SGHDT; CDR2 reads YYEEEE. This CDR3 is built from 16 residues. With 0 bases clipped from V and 7 bases from J, the junction kept 12 bases outside the gene matches. The CDR3 nucleotides read TGTGCCAGCAGCTTGGCCCAAGAGGAACAGGGGTCTGGCTACACCTTC. This codes for CASSLAQEEQGSGYTF.

J is TRBJ1-2 and V is TRBV6-4, with 9 bases matching TRBD1. V lost 6 bases to trimming and J lost 3 bases; unmatched junction nucleotides: 2. Germline CDR1 reads MRHNA; CDR2 reads SNTAGT. The CDR3 is made up of 13 amino acids. CDR3 loop: CASSRTGDYGYTF. CDR3 in DNA: TGTGCCAGCAGCAGGACAGGGGACTATGGCTACACCTTC.

This clone was counted only a few times. The rearrangement joins TRBV29-1 to TRBJ1-1; D is undetermined. V was cut by 2 bases and J by 0 bases, with 7 bases left in between. The CDR3 length is 13 residues. Germline lookup yields CDR1 SQVTM and CDR2 ANQGSEA. The CDR3 bases are TGCAGCGTTGAACCCAGGCTGAACACTGAAGCTTTCTTT. This gives the protein CSVEPRLNTEAFF.

This clone occurred a few times. This chain links TRBV9 with TRBJ1-5; 8 positions agree with TRBD1. CDR3 size: 17 residues. Trimming cost V 4 bases and J 7 bases; bases outside gene matches: 16. Germline lookup yields CDR1 SGDLS and CDR2 YYNGEE. CDR3 in amino acids: CASSPRPPDREKQPQHF. The CDR3, as DNA: TGTGCCAGCAGCCCCCGTCCTCCGGACAGGGAGAAGCAGCCCCAGCATTTT.

The gene calls are TRBV18 and TRBJ1-1, with D unresolved. Germline V gene lookup returns CDR1 KGHSH and CDR2 LQKENI. The CDR3 extends over 14 amino acids. Trimming pared 3 bases from V and 1 base from J, leaving 9 bases between. The CDR3 sequence: CASSPTAGNTEAFF. CDR3 DNA sequence: TGTGCCAGCTCACCTACGGCGGGGAACACTGAAGCTTTCTTT.

The genes are TRBV5-1 and TRBJ1-1; maybe TRBD1 (6 bases). The CDR3 spans 14 residues. Germline lookup yields CDR1 SGHRS and CDR2 YFSETQ. V was clipped by 2 bases and J by 3 bases, with 11 bases between them. CDR3 in DNA: TGCGCCAGCAGCTTCACCGGGACACACACTGAAGCTTTCTTT. Translating gives CASSFTGTHTEAFF.

The chain recombines TRBV5-1 with TRBJ2-4, with 10 bases identical to TRBD2. The CDR3 has 18 amino acids. Germline V gene sequence: CDR1 SGHRS, CDR2 YFSETQ. V trimming: 4 bases; J trimming: 5 bases; junction bases outside the gene matches: 15. The CDR3 DNA is TGCGCCAGCAGCCCGGGCCCCTTAGCGGGGGGCCGGGAAAACATTCAGTACTTC. It codes for CASSPGPLAGGRENIQYF.

The table lists this clone with a few counts. The chain couples TRBV9 to TRBJ2-1, with 13 bases that match TRBD2. CDR3 length: 15 residues. Trimming cost V 5 bases and J 3 bases; bases outside gene matches: 2. CDR1 is SGDLS and CDR2 is YYNGEE in the germline V gene. The CDR3 nucleotides are TGTGCCAGCAGTCGGACTAGCGGGAGCTACAATGAGCAGTTCTTC. Residues: CASSRTSGSYNEQFF.

This sequence joins TRBV6-9 and TRBJ2-3; 12 bases match TRBD2. The CDR3 extends over 19 amino acids. CDR1 is MNHGY, CDR2 SVAAGI, per germline. V shed 6 bases and J 6 bases; nucleotides not matched to a gene: 19. The CDR3 here is CASSPLKASGGETGDTQYF. The DNA of the CDR3 is TGTGCCAGCAGCCCCCTGAAGGCTAGCGGGGGGGAAACGGGTGATACGCAGTATTTT.

The chain couples TRBV5-1 to TRBJ2-2; D is unclear. The CDR3 is 13 amino acids. V was cut by 4 bases and J by 7 bases, with 11 bases left in between. CDR1 and CDR2 (germline): SGHRS, YFSETQ. The CDR3 sequence is CASSLSSDGELFF. The CDR3 DNA reads TGCGCCAGCAGCCTCTCCAGTGACGGGGAGCTGTTTTTT.